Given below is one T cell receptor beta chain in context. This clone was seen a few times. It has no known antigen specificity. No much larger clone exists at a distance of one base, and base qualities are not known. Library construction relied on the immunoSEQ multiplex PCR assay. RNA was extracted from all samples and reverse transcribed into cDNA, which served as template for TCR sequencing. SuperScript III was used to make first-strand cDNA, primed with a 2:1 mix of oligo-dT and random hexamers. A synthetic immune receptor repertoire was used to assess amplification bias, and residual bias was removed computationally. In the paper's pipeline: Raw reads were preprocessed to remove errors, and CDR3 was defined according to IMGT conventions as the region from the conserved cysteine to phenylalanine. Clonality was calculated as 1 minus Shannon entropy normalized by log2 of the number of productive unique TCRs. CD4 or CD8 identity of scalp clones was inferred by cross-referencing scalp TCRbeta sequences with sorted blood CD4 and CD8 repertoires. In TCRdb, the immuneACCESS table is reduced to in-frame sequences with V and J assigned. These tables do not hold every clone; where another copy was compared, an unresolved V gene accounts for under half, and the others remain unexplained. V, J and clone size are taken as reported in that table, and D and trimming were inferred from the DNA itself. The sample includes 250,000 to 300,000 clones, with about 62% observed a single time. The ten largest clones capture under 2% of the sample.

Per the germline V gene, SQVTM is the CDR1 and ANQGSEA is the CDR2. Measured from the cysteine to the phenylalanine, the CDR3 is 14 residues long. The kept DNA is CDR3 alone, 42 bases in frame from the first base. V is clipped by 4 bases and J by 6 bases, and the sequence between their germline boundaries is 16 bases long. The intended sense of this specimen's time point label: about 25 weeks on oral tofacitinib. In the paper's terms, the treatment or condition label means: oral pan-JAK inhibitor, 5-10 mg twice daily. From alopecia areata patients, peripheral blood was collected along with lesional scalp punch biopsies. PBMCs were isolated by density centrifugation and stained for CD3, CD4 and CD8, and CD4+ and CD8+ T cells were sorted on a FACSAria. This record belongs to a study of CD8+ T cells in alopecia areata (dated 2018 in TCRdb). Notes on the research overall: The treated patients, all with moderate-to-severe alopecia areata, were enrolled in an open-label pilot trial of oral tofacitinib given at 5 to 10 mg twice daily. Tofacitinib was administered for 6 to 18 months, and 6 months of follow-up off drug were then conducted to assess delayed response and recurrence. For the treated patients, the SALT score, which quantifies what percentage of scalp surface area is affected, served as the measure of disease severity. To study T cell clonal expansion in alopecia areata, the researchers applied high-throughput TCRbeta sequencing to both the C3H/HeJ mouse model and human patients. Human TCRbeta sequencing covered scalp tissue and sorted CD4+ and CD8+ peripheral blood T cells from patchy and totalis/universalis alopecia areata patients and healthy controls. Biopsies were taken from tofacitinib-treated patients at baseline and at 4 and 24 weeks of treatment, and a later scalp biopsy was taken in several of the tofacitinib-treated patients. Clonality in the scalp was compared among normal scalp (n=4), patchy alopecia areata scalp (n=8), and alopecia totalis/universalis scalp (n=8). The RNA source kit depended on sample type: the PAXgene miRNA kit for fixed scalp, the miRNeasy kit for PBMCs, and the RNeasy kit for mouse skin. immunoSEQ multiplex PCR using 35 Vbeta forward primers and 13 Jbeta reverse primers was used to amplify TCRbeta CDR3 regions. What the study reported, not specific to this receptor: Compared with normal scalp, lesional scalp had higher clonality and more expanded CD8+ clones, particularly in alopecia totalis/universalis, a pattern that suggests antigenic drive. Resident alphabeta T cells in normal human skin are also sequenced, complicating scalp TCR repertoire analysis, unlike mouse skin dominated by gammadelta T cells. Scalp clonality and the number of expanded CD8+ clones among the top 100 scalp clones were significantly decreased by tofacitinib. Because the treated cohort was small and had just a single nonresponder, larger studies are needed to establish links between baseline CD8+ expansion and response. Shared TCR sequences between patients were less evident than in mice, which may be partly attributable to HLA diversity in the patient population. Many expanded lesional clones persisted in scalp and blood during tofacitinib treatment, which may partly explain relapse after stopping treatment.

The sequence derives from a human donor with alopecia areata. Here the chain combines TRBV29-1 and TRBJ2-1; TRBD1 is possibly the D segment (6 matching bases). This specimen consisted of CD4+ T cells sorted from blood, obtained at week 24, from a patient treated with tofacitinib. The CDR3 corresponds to CSVGRQGLANEQFF. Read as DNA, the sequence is TGCAGCGTTGGACGTCAGGGGTTGGCCAATGAGCAGTTCTTC.